This TCR beta chain was recorded in a study of shared T cell receptors in the human thymus. Trimming removed 5 bases from V and 3 bases from J; junction bases left unmatched: 13. In germline, CDR1 is MNHEY, CDR2 SMNVEV (reference sequence). CDR3 length: 18 amino acids. The method was immunoSEQ multiplex PCR; TCRdb's version includes in-frame clones alone and lacks a portion of them. The table shows 500,000 to 850,000 clones, with 70% to 90% occurring only once. The sample was also reused in another study, on human thymus T cells. That report adds: The thymus was resected at corrective cardiac surgery. Blood and thymic repertoires both appeared biased in V and J gene usage. Related research described strongly overlapping thymic repertoires in unrelated people.

The clonotype originates from a boy under two years old with a congenital heart defect. This chain connects TRBV27 to TRBJ2-7, with 13 positions matching TRBD2. Sequencing input: thymocytes. CDR3 DNA sequence: TGTGCCAGCAGTCATCCAAGAACTAGCGGGGGGGTGCACTACGAGCAGTACTTC. Protein sequence: CASSHPRTSGGVHYEQYF.